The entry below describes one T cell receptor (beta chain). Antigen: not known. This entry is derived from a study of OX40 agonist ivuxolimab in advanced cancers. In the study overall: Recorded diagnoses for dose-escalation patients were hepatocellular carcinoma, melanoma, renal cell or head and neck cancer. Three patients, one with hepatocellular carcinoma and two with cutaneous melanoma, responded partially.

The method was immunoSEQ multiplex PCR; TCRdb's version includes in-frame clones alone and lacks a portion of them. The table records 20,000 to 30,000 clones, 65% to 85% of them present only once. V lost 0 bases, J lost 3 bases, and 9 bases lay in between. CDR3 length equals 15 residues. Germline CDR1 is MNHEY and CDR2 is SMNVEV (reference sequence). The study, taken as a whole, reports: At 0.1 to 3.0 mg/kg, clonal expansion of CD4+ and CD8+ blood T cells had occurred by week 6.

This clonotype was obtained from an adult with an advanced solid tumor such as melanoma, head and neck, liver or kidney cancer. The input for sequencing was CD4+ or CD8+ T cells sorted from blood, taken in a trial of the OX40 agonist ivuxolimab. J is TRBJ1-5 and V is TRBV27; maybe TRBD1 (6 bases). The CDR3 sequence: CASSLSGQFNQPQHF. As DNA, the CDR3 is TGTGCCAGCAGTTTATCCGGACAGTTCAATCAGCCCCAGCATTTT.